The clone carrying this T cell receptor (beta chain) was seen only once. V lost 3 bases to trimming and J lost 2 bases; unmatched junction nucleotides: 6. Germline V gives CDR1 SGHRS, CDR2 YFSETQ. The CDR3 totals 16 residues. This sample was included in a study of T cell clones after liver transplantation. Study summary: A pre-transplant mixed lymphocyte reaction with TCRbeta sequencing defined graft-donor-reactive clones followed in post-transplant blood. Without induction therapy, subjects received standard immunosuppression until 12-24 months post-transplant.

Sequencing used immunoSEQ multiplex PCR; TCRdb keeps in-frame clones, though not all of them. The table includes about 75,000 clones, roughly 80% detected once. Sequencing was performed on CD4+ T cells from blood, taken around 50 months after liver transplant. The chain carries TRBV5-1 and TRBJ2-1; 9 nucleotides match TRBD2. This receptor was taken from a human patient who received a liver transplant. Some T cells may possibly be graft donor cells. CDR3 bases: TGCGCCAGCAGCTCCCTAACTAGCGGGCCCTACAATGAGCAGTTCTTC. This gives the protein CASSSLTSGPYNEQFF.